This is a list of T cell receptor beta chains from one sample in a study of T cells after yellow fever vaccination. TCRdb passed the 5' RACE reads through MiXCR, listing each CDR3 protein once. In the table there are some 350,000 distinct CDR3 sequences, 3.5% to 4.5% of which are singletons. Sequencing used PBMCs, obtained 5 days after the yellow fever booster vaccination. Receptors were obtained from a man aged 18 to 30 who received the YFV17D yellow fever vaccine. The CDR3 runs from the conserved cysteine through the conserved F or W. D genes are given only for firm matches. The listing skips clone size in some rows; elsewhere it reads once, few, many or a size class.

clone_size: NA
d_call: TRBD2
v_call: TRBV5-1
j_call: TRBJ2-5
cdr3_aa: CASSLGLAGFRGTQYF
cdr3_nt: TGCGCCAGCAGCTTGGGGCTAGCGGGGTTCCGTGGGACCCAGTACTTC

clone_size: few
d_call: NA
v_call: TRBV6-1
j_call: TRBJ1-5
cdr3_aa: CASRGGEGGYSNQPQHF
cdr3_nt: TGTGCCAGCAGGGGAGGGGAGGGGGGCTATAGCAATCAGCCCCAGCATTTT

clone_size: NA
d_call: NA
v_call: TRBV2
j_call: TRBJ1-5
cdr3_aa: CASSGQINQPQHF
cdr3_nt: TGTGCCAGCAGTGGGCAGATTAATCAGCCCCAGCATTTT

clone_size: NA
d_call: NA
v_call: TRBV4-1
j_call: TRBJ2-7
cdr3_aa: CASSQDGLTGYEQYF
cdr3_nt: TGCGCCAGCAGCCAAGACGGACTTACAGGGTACGAGCAGTACTTC

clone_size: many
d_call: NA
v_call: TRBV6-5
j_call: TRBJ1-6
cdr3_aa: CASSYATGMGSPLHF
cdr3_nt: TGTGCCAGCAGTTACGCCACAGGGATGGGATCACCCCTCCACTTT

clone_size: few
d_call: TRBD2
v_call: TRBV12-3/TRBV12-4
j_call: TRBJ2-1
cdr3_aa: CASSLVSGGHNEQFF
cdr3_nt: TGTGCCAGCAGTTTAGTTAGCGGGGGACACAATGAGCAGTTCTTC

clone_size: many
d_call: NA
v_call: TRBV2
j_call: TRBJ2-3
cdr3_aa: CASSTETPLTDTQYF
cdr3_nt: TGTGCCAGCAGTACGGAAACTCCCCTCACAGATACGCAGTATTTT

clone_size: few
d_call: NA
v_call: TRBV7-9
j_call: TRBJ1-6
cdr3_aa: CASSLAGIGVGSPLHF
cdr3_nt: TGTGCCAGCAGCTTGGCTGGGATAGGCGTAGGTTCACCCCTCCACTTT

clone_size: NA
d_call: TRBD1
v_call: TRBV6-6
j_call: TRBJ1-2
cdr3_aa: CASSYPGDRWDYGYTF
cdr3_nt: TGTGCCAGCAGTTACCCCGGGGACAGGTGGGACTATGGCTACACCTTC

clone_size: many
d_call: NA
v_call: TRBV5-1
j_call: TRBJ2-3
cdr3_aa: CASSLRLADTQYF
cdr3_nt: TGCGCCAGCAGCTTGCGGCTCGCAGATACGCAGTATTTT

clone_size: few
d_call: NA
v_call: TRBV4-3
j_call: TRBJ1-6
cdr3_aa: CASSQRSGPNSPLHF
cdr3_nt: TGCGCCAGCAGCCAAAGGAGCGGACCAAATTCACCCCTCCACTTT

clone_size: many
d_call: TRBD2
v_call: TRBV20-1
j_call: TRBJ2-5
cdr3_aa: CSARLYSGETQYF
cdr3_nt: TGCAGTGCTAGACTCTATAGCGGGGAGACCCAGTACTTC

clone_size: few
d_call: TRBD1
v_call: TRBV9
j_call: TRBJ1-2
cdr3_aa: CASSEGTGVWSYTF
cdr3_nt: TGTGCCAGCAGCGAGGGGACAGGAGTTTGGAGCTACACCTTC

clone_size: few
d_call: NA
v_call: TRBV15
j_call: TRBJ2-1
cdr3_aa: CATSRERGLNEQFF
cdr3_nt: TGTGCCACCAGCAGAGAGCGGGGTCTCAATGAGCAGTTCTTC

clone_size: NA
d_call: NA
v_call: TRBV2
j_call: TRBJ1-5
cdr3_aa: CASGSDNSNQPQHF
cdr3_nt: TGTGCCAGCGGCTCAGATAATAGCAATCAGCCCCAGCATTTT

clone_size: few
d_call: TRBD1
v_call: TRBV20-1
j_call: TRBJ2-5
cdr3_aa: CSARDPPGGAGQETQYF
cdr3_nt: TGCAGTGCTAGAGATCCCCCAGGGGGCGCAGGGCAAGAGACCCAGTACTTC

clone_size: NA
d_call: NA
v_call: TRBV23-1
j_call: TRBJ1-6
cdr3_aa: CASSHLSDSPLHF
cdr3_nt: TGCGCCAGCAGTCATCTTAGTGATTCACCCCTCCACTTT

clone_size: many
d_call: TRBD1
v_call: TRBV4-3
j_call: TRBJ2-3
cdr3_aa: CASSRGQGRDTQYF
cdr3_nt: TGCGCCAGCAGCCGGGGACAGGGGCGCGATACGCAGTATTTT

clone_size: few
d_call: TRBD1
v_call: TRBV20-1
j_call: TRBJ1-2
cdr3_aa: CSARSSGGFYGYTF
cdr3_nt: TGCAGTGCTAGATCATCAGGGGGCTTTTATGGCTACACCTTC

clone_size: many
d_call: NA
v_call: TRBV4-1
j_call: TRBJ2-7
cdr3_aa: CASSQGGLGQTYEQYF
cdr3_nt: TGCGCCAGCAGCCAAGGGGGCCTAGGACAGACCTACGAGCAGTACTTC

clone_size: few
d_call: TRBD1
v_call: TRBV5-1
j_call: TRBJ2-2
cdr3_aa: CASSPGQAPNTGELFF
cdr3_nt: TGCGCCAGCAGCCCGGGACAGGCCCCGAACACCGGGGAGCTGTTTTTT

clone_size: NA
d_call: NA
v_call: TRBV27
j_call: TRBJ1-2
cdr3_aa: CASSDRYGGYGYTF
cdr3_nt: TGTGCCAGCAGTGACAGGTATGGCGGCTATGGCTACACCTTC

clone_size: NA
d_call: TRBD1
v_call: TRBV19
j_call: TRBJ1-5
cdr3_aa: CASGTGESNQPQHF
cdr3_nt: TGTGCCAGTGGGACAGGGGAGAGCAATCAGCCCCAGCATTTT

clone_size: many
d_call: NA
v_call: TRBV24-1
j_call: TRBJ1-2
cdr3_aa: CATSDFQTGYGYTF
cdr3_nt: TGTGCCACCAGTGACTTCCAGACGGGCTATGGCTACACCTTC

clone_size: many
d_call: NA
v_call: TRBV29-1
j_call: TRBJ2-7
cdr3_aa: CSVGRSSYEQYF
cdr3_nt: TGCAGCGTCGGACGGAGCTCCTACGAGCAGTACTTC

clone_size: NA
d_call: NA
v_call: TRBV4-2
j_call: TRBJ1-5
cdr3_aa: CASSQEQRHQPQHF
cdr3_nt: TGTGCCAGCAGCCAAGAACAGAGGCATCAGCCCCAGCATTTT

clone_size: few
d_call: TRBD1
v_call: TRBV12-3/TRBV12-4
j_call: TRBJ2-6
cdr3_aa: CASSSRPRFGQGLPGANVLTF
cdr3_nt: TGTGCCAGCAGTTCAAGACCCCGATTCGGACAGGGTCTTCCTGGGGCCAACGTCCTGACTTTC

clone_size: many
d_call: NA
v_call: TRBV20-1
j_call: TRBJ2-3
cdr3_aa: CSAYQRPGSDTQYF
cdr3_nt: TGCAGTGCCTACCAACGCCCGGGGTCCGATACGCAGTATTTT

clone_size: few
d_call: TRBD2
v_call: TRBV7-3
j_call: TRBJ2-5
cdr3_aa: CASSLTGGAGETHYF
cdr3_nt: TGTGCCAGCAGCTTAACCGGGGGGGCAGGAGAGACCCATTACTTC

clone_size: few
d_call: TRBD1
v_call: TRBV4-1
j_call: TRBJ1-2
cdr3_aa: CASSQTGTGRSHGYTF
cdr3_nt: TGCGCCAGCAGCCAGACCGGGACAGGGAGGTCTCATGGCTACACCTTC

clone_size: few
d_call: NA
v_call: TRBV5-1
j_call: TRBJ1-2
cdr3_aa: CASSGGATYYGYTF
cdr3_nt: TGCGCCAGCAGTGGGGGGGCGACCTACTATGGCTACACCTTC

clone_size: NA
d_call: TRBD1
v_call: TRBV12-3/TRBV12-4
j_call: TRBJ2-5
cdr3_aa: CASSSRTGDQTQYF
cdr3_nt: TGTGCCAGCAGTTCACGGACAGGGGATCAGACCCAGTACTTC

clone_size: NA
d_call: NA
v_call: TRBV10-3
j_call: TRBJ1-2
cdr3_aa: CATPHRDYGYTF
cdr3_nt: TGTGCCACCCCCCACAGGGACTATGGCTACACCTTC

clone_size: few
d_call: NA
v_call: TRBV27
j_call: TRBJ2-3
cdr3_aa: CASSSRRGTSTDTQYF
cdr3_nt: TGTGCCAGCAGCAGCCGGCGGGGAACTAGCACAGATACGCAGTATTTT

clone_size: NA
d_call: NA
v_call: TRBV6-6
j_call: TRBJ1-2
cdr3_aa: CASRQSGFYGYTF
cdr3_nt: TGTGCCAGCAGGCAATCAGGGTTCTATGGCTACACCTTC

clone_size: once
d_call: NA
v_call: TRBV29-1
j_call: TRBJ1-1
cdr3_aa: CSAQEGNTEAFF
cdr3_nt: TGCAGCGCGCAGGAGGGGAACACTGAAGCTTTCTTT

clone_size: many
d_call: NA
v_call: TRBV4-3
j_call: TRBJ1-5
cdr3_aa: CASSQDSAGYQPQHF
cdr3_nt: TGCGCCAGCAGCCAAGATTCGGCGGGGTACCAGCCCCAGCATTTT

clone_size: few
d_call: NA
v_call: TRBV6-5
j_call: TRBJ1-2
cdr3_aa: CASSGNQGYTF
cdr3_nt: TGTGCCAGCAGTGGGAATCAGGGCTACACCTTC

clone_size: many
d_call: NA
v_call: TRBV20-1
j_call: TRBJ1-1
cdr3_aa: CSARQTLNTEAFF
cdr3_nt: TGCAGTGCTAGACAAACACTGAACACTGAAGCTTTCTTT

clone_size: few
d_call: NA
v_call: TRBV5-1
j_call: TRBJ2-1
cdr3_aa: CASSVQQGLRSYNEQFF
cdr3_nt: TGCGCCAGCAGCGTCCAGCAGGGCCTTCGCTCCTACAATGAGCAGTTCTTC

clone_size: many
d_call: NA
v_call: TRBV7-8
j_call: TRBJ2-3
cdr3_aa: CASSLPRDTQYF
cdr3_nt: TGTGCCAGCAGCTTACCTCGGGATACGCAGTATTTT

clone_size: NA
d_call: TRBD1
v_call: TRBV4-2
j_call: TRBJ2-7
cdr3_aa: CASSQDWATGNNEQYF
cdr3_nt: TGTGCCAGCAGCCAAGATTGGGCGACAGGGAATAACGAGCAGTACTTC

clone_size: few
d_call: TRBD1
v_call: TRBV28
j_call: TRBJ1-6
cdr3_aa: CASSSGQGQSPLHF
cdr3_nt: TGTGCCAGCAGCTCAGGACAGGGCCAATCACCCCTCCACTTT

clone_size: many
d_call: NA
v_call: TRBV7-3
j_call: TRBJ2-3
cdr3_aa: CASSLGGAGSTDTQYF
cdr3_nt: TGTGCCAGCAGCTTAGGGGGGGCAGGGAGCACAGATACGCAGTATTTT

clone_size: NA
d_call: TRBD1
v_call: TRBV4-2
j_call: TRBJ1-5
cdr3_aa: CASSQQGASNQPQHF
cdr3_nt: TGTGCCAGCAGCCAACAGGGGGCTAGCAATCAGCCCCAGCATTTT

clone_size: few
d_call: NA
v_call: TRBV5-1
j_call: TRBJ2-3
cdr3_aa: CASSLGRDSTLSTDTQYF
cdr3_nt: TGCGCCAGCAGCTTGGGACGGGATTCCACTCTGAGCACAGATACGCAGTATTTT

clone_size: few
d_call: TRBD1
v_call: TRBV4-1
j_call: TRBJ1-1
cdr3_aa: CASSLQEGRGTEAFF
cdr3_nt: TGCGCCAGCAGCCTCCAGGAGGGCAGGGGGACTGAAGCTTTCTTT

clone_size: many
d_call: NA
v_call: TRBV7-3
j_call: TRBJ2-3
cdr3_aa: CASSESTDTQYF
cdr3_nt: TGTGCCAGCAGCGAGAGCACAGATACGCAGTATTTT

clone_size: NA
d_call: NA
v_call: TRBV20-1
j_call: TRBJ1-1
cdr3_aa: CSAGGESGTEAFF
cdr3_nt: TGCAGTGCTGGAGGTGAATCAGGCACTGAAGCTTTCTTT

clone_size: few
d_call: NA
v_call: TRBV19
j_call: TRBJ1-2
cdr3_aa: CASSTDGAYLYGYTF
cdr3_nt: TGTGCCAGTAGTACGGACGGAGCATACTTGTATGGCTACACCTTC